What follows describes a single TCR beta chain. The target antigen is unknown. This CDR3 comprises 19 residues. Germline CDR1 reads SEHNR; CDR2 reads FQNEAQ (reference sequence). The ends were cut back, 2 bases at V and 6 bases at J, with 27 bases in the middle. The entry originates in a study of T cell responses to AZD1222 COVID-19 vaccine. Measured with immunoSEQ multiplex PCR; TCRdb has only the in-frame clones, and not every one. The sample contains more than 85,000 clones, about nine tenths of which appear only once. Study conclusions and caveats: Sampling that yielded the repertoires occurred only after the peak T cell response. Donors were largely white British and mainly female; clonal diversity was possibly underestimated. Only six or seven AZD1222 recipients tested seropositive at baseline. There were vaccine-associated CD4 TCRs across spike, dominant at 160-218 and 743-854.

V usage is TRBV7-9 and J usage is TRBJ2-3; weak D call: TRBD1 (6 bases). The material sequenced was peripheral blood, taken on day 0 of AZD1222 vaccination. The source is an adult in good health. CDR3 sequence: CASSLLESRGHRITDTQYF. CDR3 coding DNA: TGTGCCAGCAGCTTATTGGAATCCCGGGGACACCGGATTACGGATACGCAGTATTTT.